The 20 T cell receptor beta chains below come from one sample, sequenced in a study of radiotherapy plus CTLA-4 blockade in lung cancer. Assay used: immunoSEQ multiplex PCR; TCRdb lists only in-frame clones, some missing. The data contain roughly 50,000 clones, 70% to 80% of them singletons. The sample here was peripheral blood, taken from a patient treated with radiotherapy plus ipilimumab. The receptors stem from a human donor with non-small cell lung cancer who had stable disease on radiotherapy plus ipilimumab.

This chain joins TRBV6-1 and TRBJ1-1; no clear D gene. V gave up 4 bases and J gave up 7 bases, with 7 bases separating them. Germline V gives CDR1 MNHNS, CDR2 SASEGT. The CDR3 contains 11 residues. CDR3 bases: TGTGCCAGCAGTGCTGGCTTTGAAGCTTTCTTT. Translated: CASSAGFEAFF.

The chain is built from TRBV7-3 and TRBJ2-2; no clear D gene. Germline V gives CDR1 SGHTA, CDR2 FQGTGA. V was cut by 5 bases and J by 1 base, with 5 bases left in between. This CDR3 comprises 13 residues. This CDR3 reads CASSTMNTGELFF. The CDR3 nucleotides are TGTGCCAGCAGCACCATGAACACCGGGGAGCTGTTTTTT.

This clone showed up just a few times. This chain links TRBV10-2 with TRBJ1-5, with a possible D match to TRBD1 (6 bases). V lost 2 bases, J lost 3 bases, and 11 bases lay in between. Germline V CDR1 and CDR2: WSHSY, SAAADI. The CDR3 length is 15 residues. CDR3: CASSEGQIINQPQHF. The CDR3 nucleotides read TGCGCCAGCAGTGAGGGACAGATCATCAATCAGCCCCAGCATTTT.

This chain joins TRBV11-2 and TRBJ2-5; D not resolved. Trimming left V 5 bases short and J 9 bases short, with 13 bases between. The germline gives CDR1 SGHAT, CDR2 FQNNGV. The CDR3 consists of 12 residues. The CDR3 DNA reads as TGTGCCAGCAGCGCCCTGGACCGGGCCCAGTACTTC. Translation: CASSALDRAQYF.

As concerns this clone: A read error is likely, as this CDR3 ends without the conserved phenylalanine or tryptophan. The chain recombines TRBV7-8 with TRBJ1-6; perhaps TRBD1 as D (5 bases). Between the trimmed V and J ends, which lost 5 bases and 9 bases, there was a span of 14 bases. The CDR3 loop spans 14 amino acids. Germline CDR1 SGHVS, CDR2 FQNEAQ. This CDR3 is CASSQDTSGSPLHV. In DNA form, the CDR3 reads TGTGCCAGCAGCCAGGACACGAGTGGTTCACCCCTCCACGTT.

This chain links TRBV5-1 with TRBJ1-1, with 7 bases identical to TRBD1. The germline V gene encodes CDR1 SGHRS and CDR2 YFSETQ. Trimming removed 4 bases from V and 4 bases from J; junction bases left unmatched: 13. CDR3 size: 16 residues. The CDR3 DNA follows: TGCGCCAGCAGCACAATGGGGGGACAGCCGGGCACTGAAGCTTTCTTT. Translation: CASSTMGGQPGTEAFF.

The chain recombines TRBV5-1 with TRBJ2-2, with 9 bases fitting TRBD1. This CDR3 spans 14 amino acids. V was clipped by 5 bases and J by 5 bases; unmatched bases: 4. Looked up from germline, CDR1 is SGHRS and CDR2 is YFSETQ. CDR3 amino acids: CASSWDRATGELFF. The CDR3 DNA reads TGCGCCAGCAGTTGGGACAGGGCGACCGGGGAGCTGTTTTTT.

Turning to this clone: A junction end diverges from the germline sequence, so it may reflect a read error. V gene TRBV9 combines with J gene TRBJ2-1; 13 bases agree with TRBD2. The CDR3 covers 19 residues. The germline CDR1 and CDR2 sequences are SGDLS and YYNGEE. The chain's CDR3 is CASSVSGLAGFSSCNEQFF. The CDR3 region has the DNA TGTGCCAGCAGCGTGTCGGGACTAGCGGGGTTCAGCTCCTGCAATGAGCAGTTCTTC.

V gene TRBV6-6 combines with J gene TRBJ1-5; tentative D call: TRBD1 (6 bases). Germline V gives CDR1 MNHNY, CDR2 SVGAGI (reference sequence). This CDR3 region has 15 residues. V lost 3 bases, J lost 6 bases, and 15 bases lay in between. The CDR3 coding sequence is TGTGCCAGCAGTTATAACCCGGGGGCCGGTCAGCCCCAGCATTTT. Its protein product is CASSYNPGAGQPQHF.

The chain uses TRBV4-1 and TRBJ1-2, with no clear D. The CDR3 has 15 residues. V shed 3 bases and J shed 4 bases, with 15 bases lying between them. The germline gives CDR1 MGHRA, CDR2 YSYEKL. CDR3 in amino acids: CASSHPEAGPYGYTF. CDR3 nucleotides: TGCGCCAGCAGCCATCCCGAAGCGGGCCCCTATGGCTACACCTTC.

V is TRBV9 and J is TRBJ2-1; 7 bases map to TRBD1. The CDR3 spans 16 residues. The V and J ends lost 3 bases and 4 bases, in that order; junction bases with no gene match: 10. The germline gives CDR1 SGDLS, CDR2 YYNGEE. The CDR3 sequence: CASSGGVTGQYNEQFF. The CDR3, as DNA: TGTGCCAGCAGCGGGGGAGTTACGGGACAGTACAATGAGCAGTTCTTC.

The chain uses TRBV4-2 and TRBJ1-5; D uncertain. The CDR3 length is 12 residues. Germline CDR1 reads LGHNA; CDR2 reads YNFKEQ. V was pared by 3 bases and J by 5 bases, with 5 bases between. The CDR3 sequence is CASSQVDQPQHF. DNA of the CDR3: TGTGCCAGCAGCCAGGTAGATCAGCCCCAGCATTTT.

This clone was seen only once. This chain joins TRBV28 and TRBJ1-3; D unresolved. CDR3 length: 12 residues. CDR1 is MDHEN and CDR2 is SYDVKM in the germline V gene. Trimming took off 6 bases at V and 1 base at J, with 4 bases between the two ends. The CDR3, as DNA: TGTGCCAGCAGGGGGTCTGGAAACACCATATATTTT. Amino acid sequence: CASRGSGNTIYF.

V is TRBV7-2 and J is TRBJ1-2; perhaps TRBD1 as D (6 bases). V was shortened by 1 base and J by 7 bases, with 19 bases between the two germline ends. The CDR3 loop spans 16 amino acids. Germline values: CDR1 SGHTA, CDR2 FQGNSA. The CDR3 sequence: CASSLVAGEGVGGYTF. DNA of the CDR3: TGTGCCAGCAGCTTAGTGGCAGGGGAAGGAGTAGGTGGCTACACCTTC.

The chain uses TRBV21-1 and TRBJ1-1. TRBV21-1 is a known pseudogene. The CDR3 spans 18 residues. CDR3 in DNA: TGTGCCAGCAGCAAACTACCAGTCCAAGAGGGTATGAACACTGAAGCTTTCTTT. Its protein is CASSKLPVQEGMNTEAFF.

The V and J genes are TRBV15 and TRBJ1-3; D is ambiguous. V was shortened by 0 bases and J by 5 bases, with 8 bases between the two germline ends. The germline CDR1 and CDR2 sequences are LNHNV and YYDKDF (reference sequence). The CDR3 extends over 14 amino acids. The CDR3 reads CATSREVTRNTIYF. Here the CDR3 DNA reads TGTGCCACCAGCAGAGAGGTAACTCGAAACACCATATATTTT.

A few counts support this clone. The CDR3 spells CASSLGITGTGYGYTF. DNA for the CDR3: TGCGCCAGCAGCTTGGGGATTACCGGGACAGGGTATGGCTACACCTTC. The chain uses TRBV5-1 and TRBJ1-2, with 9 bases lining up with TRBD1. With 0 bases clipped from V and 5 bases from J, the junction kept 8 bases outside the gene matches. This CDR3 has 16 amino acids. CDR1 is SGHRS, CDR2 YFSETQ, per germline.

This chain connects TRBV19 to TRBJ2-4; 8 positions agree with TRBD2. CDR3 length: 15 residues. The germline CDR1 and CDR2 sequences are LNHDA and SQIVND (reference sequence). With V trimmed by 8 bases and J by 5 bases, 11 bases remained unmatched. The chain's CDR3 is CASSGRGLKQNIQYF. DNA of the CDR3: TGTGCCAGTTCCGGGAGGGGACTCAAGCAAAACATTCAGTACTTC.

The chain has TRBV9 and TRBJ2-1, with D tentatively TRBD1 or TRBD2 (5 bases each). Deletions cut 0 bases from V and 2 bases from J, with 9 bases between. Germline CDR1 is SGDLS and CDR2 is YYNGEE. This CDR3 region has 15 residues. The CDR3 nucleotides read TGTGCCAGCAGCGTAGGGGGGACCACCTACAATGAGCAGTTCTTC. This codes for CASSVGGTTYNEQFF.

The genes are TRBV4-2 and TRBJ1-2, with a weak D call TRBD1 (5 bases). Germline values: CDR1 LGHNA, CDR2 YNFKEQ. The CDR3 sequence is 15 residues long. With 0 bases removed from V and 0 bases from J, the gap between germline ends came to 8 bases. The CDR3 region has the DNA TGTGCCAGCAGCCAAGATGACAGCCCTAACTATGGCTACACCTTC. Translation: CASSQDDSPNYGYTF.